This T cell receptor (beta chain) is from a study of T cells in localized non-small cell lung cancer (dated by TCRdb to between 2020 and 2021). Concerning the study at large: The study examined T cell repertoires in 200 to 300 patients with early-stage NSCLC and compared tumors with uninvolved tumor-adjacent lungs. All 220 or so NSCLC patients in the cohort were treatment-naive and had localized lung tumors that were resected. The mean age of the NSCLC patients was under 70 years, with 130 or so men and about a hundred women.

At diagnosis, tumor, uninvolved tumor-adjacent lung and peripheral blood were collected and then preserved as a mix of FFPE and fresh-frozen material. Blood samples were analyzed as peripheral blood mononuclear cells for TCR repertoire profiling. Broader findings and caveats from the paper: A median of 57 of the top 100 tumor clones turned up in the paired uninvolved adjacent lung, and roughly 28 of those clones also ranked among the top 100 of that same adjacent lung. Because the study design was exploratory, TCR variables were selected using unadjusted p-values without false-discovery rate correction. Higher blood T cell density associated with longer overall survival, while higher adjacent-lung clonality associated with shorter survival. Because multi-region sequencing of the tumors was not done, intratumor heterogeneity could not be ruled out. Uninvolved tumor-adjacent lung showed the highest T cell clonality, higher than tumor, which suggests more focused antigenic responses in the adjacent lung.

The immunoSEQ Assay was used to sequence TCR beta CDR3 regions from DNA. Per the source publication's procedure: To compute T cell density, TCR beta template counts were normalized to usable DNA, which was estimated by amplifying housekeeping genes. The preseqR package was used to estimate richness by extrapolating to 400,000 templates for PBMC samples and to 120,000 templates for tissue samples. Clonality was defined by subtracting Pielou's evenness from one. Tissue-enriched TCRs were identified through differential abundance testing performed on productive amino-acid clonotypes, with a minimum total count of 5 and an alpha of 0.1. The Jaccard Index and the Morisita Overlap Index were used to measure how much the repertoires overlapped between compartments. TCR beta CDR3s were clustered by GLIPH together with public tetramer-defined viral CDR3s, and at least three viral sequences plus V-gene enrichment were required for viral motifs. The clones in this table, taken by TCRdb from immuneACCESS, are in-frame only. Not every clone is retained; where verified, under half of the shortfall comes from an unresolved V gene, and the cause of the rest is unknown. V, J and clone size reflect that table, while D and trimming were determined from the DNA. This sample has some 130,000 clones in its table, and roughly nine tenths of those were observed once. The ten largest clones add up to 1.5% to 2% of the sample.

To note about this clone: What this receptor recognizes is not known. No base-level quality is on record; no much larger clone is a single base apart.

Counted from cysteine to phenylalanine, this CDR3 has 20 amino acids. The only DNA kept is the CDR3, 60 bases in frame from the first base. The clonotype comes from a female donor of 60 years or more with stage I lung adenocarcinoma. The sequence joins TRBV21-1 to TRBJ1-1. TRBV21-1 is annotated as a pseudogene. The sequencing here drew on peripheral blood, taken before any cancer treatment. The base sequence is TGTGCCAGCAGCAAAGCGCTTATCGGGATCTCACCCAACATGAACACTGAAGCTTTCTTT. Protein translation: CASSKALIGISPNMNTEAFF.